Sequencing of this TCR beta chain was carried out in a study of coeliac disease. Study outcomes and limitations: Lower clonality than controls marked TRB and TRG repertoires from active celiac intraepithelial and lamina propria samples.

The assay was immunoSEQ multiplex PCR, and TCRdb's table has in-frame clones only and misses some. This table has some 8,700 clones, around three fifths appearing once. The CDR3 sequence is 15 residues long. V dropped 6 bases and J dropped 5 bases, with 16 bases sitting between them. Germline values: CDR1 MDHEN, CDR2 SYDVKM. Points on this clone: The antigen remains undetermined. The same CDR3 arises from other DNA sequences in this sample as well.

Sequenced material: intraepithelial lymphocytes from the gut. The source is a woman aged 55 to 70 with celiac disease. The chain combines TRBV28 with TRBJ1-4; D is uncertain. Here the CDR3 DNA reads TGTGCCAGCAGGATCATGACAAGCAGAAATGAAAAACTGTTTTTT. Amino acids: CASRIMTSRNEKLFF.